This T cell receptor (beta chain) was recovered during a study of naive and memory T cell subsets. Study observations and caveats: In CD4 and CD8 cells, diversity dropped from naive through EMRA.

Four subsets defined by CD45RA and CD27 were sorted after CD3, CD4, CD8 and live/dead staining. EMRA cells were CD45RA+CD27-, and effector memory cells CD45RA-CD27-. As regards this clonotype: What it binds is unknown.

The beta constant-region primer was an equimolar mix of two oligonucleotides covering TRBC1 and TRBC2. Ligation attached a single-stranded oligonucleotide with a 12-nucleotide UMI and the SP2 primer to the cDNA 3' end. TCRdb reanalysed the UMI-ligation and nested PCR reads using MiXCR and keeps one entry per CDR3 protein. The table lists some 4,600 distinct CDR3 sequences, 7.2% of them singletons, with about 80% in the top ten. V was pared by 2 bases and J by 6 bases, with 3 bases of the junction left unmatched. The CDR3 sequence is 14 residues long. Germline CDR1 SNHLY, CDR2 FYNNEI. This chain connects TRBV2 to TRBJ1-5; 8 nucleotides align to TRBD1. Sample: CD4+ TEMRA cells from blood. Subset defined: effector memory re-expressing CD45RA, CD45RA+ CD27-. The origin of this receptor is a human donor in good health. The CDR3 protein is CASSESGGGQPQHF. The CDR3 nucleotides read TGTGCCAGCAGTGAATCAGGGGGCGGTCAGCCCCAGCATTTT.